The 23 T cell receptor beta chains below all came from one sample that was sequenced in a study of PD-1 blockade in classical Hodgkin lymphoma. This table comes from immunoSEQ multiplex PCR, and its TCRdb copy is limited to in-frame clones, with some not included. The sample has 90,000 to 110,000 clones, about 92% seen once. Time point specified: cycle 4 day 1 (C4D1), after about 6 weeks of nivolumab. Exposure to brentuximab vedotin varied, and each patient had relapsed following autologous stem cell transplantation. Here the sequenced sample was peripheral blood mononuclear cells (PBMCs), taken before the fourth cycle of nivolumab. These receptors all come from a human donor with classical Hodgkin lymphoma.

The chain employs TRBV19 and TRBJ2-5, with 7 nucleotides matching TRBD1. The CDR3 runs 15 residues. The V gene end was trimmed by 4 bases and the J gene end by 5 bases; junction bases not matched to a gene: 10. The germline V gene encodes CDR1 LNHDA and CDR2 SQIVND (reference sequence). CDR3 nucleotide sequence: TGTGCCAGTAGTAGCAGCTCGACAGGGCAGGAGACCCAGTACTTC. Its protein product is CASSSSSTGQETQYF.

This clone appeared once. V and J are TRBV18 and TRBJ1-4, with D possibly matching TRBD1 (6 bases). V lost 3 bases and J lost 0, with 11 bases in between. CDR3 length: 16 amino acids. The V gene's germline CDR1 is KGHSH and CDR2 LQKENI. CDR3 loop: CASSPRGAATNEKLFF. CDR3 nucleotide sequence: TGTGCCAGCTCACCTCGGGGGGCAGCAACTAATGAAAAACTGTTTTTT.

The chain uses TRBV5-8 and TRBJ2-5, with 13 bases lining up with TRBD2. This CDR3 contains 18 residues. V lost 4 bases and J lost 5; bases outside the gene matches: 14. The germline gives CDR1 SGHTS, CDR2 YDEGEE. The CDR3 DNA is TGTGCCAGCAGCCCGGGACTAGCGGGACTCTTTACATTGGAGACCCAGTACTTC. It encodes CASSPGLAGLFTLETQYF.

This clone has only one observation. The genes are TRBV29-1 and TRBJ2-1; D gene ambiguous. The CDR3 totals 12 residues. Germline lookup yields CDR1 SQVTM and CDR2 ANQGSEA. V was pared by 2 bases and J by 10 bases, with 12 bases between. The CDR3 spells CSVESGLGEQFF. In nucleotides, the CDR3 is TGCAGCGTTGAAAGTGGGTTGGGGGAGCAGTTCTTC.

This clone was detected a few times. The gene calls are TRBV30 and TRBJ1-1, with D possibly TRBD1 on 6 matching bases. CDR1 and CDR2 (germline): GTSNPN, SVGIG (reference sequence). Trimming pared 5 bases from V and 10 bases from J, leaving 14 bases between. The CDR3 length is 11 residues. CDR3 sequence reads: CAWGDRLPAFF. The CDR3 coding sequence is TGTGCCTGGGGTGACAGGCTCCCAGCTTTCTTT.

The V call is TRBV25-1, the J call TRBJ2-5, with 8 bases lining up with TRBD1. V lost 3 bases to trimming and J lost 5 bases; unmatched junction nucleotides: 5. Germline CDR1 MGHDK, CDR2 SYGVNS. This CDR3 comprises 14 residues. The CDR3 region has the DNA TGTGCCAGCAGTGAGGGACAGGTGGAGGAGACCCAGTACTTC. Protein product: CASSEGQVEETQYF.

The gene calls are TRBV5-1 and TRBJ1-2; D might be TRBD1 (6 bases). Germline CDR1 is SGHRS and CDR2 is YFSETQ. V lost 4 bases, J lost 3 bases, and 13 bases lay in between. The CDR3 has 14 amino acids. Here the CDR3 reads CASSERTDDYGYTF. As DNA, the CDR3 is TGCGCCAGCAGCGAGAGGACAGATGACTATGGCTACACCTTC.

The genes are TRBV5-1 and TRBJ1-1; 9 bases align to TRBD1. Germline V CDR1 and CDR2: SGHRS, YFSETQ. V gave up 0 bases and J gave up 4 bases; unmatched junction bases: 7. The CDR3 runs 16 residues. In DNA form, the CDR3 reads TGCGCCAGCAGCTTGGCAACCGGGACAGGGCGCACTGAAGCTTTCTTT. This sequence encodes CASSLATGTGRTEAFF.

The chain employs TRBV27 and TRBJ2-3, with 8 positions matching TRBD1. Germline lookup yields CDR1 MNHEY and CDR2 SMNVEV (reference sequence). This CDR3 region has 14 residues. V gave up 3 bases and J gave up 5 bases; unmatched junction bases: 4. CDR3 sequence (DNA): TGTGCCAGCAGTTTGACAGGGGCCTTAGATACGCAGTATTTT. This encodes CASSLTGALDTQYF.

The V gene is TRBV6-5, the J gene TRBJ2-7, with D tentatively TRBD2 (5 bases). CDR1 and CDR2 (germline): MNHEY, SVGAGI. CDR3 length equals 14 residues. V gave up 7 bases and J gave up 5 bases, with 18 bases separating them. The CDR3 reads CASKPGMWANEQYF. In DNA, the CDR3 is TGTGCCAGCAAGCCCGGGATGTGGGCGAACGAGCAGTACTTC.

As for this clone: A read error may be the cause here, since a much bigger clone is one base away. The gene calls are TRBV27 and TRBJ2-5, with D possibly TRBD1 on 6 matching bases. Germline CDR1 reads MNHEY; CDR2 reads SMNVEV (reference sequence). The V end lost 7 bases, the J end lost 0 bases, and 9 bases lay between the germline ends. The CDR3 has 13 residues. CDR3 protein: CASKWDNQETQYF. CDR3 DNA sequence: TGTGCCAGCAAATGGGACAACCAAGAGACCCAGTACTTC.

Only one count was recorded for this clone. The genes are TRBV5-4 and TRBJ1-1, with 8 bases matching TRBD1. Germline CDR1 is SGHNT and CDR2 is YYREEE (reference sequence). The CDR3 covers 15 residues. V lost 3 bases, J lost 0 bases, and 4 bases stayed unmatched. In DNA form, the CDR3 reads TGTGCCAGCAGCTGGGACAGGAGCTTGAACACTGAAGCTTTCTTT. This sequence encodes CASSWDRSLNTEAFF. Variable domain in full (rest from reference TRBV5-4 and TRBJ1-1): ETGVTQSPTHLIKTRGQQVTLRCSSQSGHNTVSWYQQALGQGPQFIFQYYREEENGRGNFPPRFSGLQFPNYSSELNVNALELDDSALYLCASSWDRSLNTEAFFGQGTRLTVV.

This sequence joins TRBV6-5 and TRBJ2-1; D not certain. This CDR3 has 15 residues. V was cut by 6 bases and J by 0 bases, with 12 bases left in between. The V gene's germline CDR1 is MNHEY and CDR2 SVGAGI. CDR3 protein: CASRTDRSSYNEQFF. DNA for the CDR3: TGTGCCAGCAGGACCGACCGAAGCTCCTACAATGAGCAGTTCTTC.

The V call is TRBV18, the J call TRBJ1-5; D uncertain. Germline V gene sequence: CDR1 KGHSH, CDR2 LQKENI. Trimming pared 2 bases from V and 7 bases from J, leaving 9 bases between. This CDR3 spans 13 amino acids. The CDR3 sequence: CASSPGSGQPQHF. As DNA, the CDR3 is TGTGCCAGCTCACCAGGCAGCGGGCAGCCCCAGCATTTT.

This rearrangement joins TRBV9 to TRBJ1-2; D ambiguous. V was cut by 0 bases and J by 4 bases, with 4 bases left in between. The germline gives CDR1 SGDLS, CDR2 YYNGEE. The CDR3 has 12 amino acids. The CDR3 protein is CASSVDSYGYTF. The DNA for the CDR3 is TGTGCCAGCAGCGTAGACAGCTATGGCTACACCTTC.

The genes are TRBV18 and TRBJ1-2; maybe TRBD1 (5 bases). Germline V gene sequence: CDR1 KGHSH, CDR2 LQKENI. The V and J ends lost 0 bases and 4 bases respectively, with 9 bases between them. The CDR3 runs to 14 residues. The CDR3 protein is CASSPPQGIYGYTF. CDR3 nucleotide sequence: TGTGCCAGCTCACCACCTCAGGGAATCTATGGCTACACCTTC.

The chain carries TRBV18 and TRBJ2-1; 15 nucleotides line up with TRBD2. CDR3 length equals 15 residues. Germline CDR1 and CDR2: KGHSH and LQKENI. The junction had 1 base not matched to a gene; V was cut back by 3 bases and J by 7 bases. In DNA, the CDR3 is TGTGCCAGCTCACCGGGACTAGCGGGAGGAAATGAGCAGTTCTTC. Protein sequence: CASSPGLAGGNEQFF.

The CDR3: CASSPRGPQFF. CDR3 nucleotides: TGTGCCAGCAGTCCTCGAGGTCCGCAGTTCTTC. The chain joins TRBV7-9 to TRBJ2-1; D uncertain. V shed 6 bases and J shed 12 bases, with 12 bases lying between them. The germline gives CDR1 SEHNR, CDR2 FQNEAQ (reference sequence). The CDR3 has 11 amino acids.

This chain connects TRBV10-1 to TRBJ2-7; D not certain. Germline V gene sequence: CDR1 WNHNN, CDR2 SYGVQD (reference sequence). V was pared by 3 bases and J by 2 bases, with 8 bases between. The CDR3 runs to 13 residues. The CDR3 loop reads CASSDPGTYEQYF. CDR3 bases: TGCGCCAGCAGTGATCCAGGAACCTACGAGCAGTACTTC.

The chain couples TRBV19 to TRBJ1-3; 7 bases line up with TRBD1. Germline loops: CDR1 LNHDA, CDR2 SQIVND (reference sequence). Trimming removed 5 bases from V and 8 bases from J; junction bases left unmatched: 6. This CDR3 contains 13 residues. CDR3 DNA: TGTGCCAGTAGTCTAGGGGGCTTCGACACCATATATTTT. Translated: CASSLGGFDTIYF.

V usage is TRBV2 and J usage is TRBJ2-3, with TRBD2 matching over 7 bases. CDR1 is SNHLY and CDR2 is FYNNEI in the germline V gene. This CDR3 spans 15 amino acids. With V trimmed by 3 bases and J by 5 bases, 8 bases remained unmatched. CDR3 bases: TGTGCCAGCAGTGACGGCGGGACGGGGGGAGATACGCAGTATTTT. Translation gives CASSDGGTGGDTQYF.

This chain links TRBV5-1 with TRBJ1-2; no clear D. CDR1 is SGHRS, CDR2 YFSETQ, per germline. The CDR3 consists of 12 residues. The V and J ends lost 7 bases and 6 bases respectively, with 13 bases between them. In DNA form, the CDR3 reads TGCGCCAGCTCCGACACTTCGGATGGCTACACCTTC. The encoded protein is CASSDTSDGYTF.

The V gene is TRBV20-1, the J gene TRBJ2-7; the D is unclear. Germline loops: CDR1 DFQATT, CDR2 SNEGSKA (reference sequence). The CDR3 is 8 residues long. This chain's CDR3 is CRGNEQYF. Here the CDR3 DNA reads TGCAGAGGGAACGAGCAGTACTTC.